Listed here are 29 T cell receptor beta chains from one sample, sequenced in a study of blood T cell repertoires in COVID-19. Assay used: immunoSEQ multiplex PCR; TCRdb lists only in-frame clones, some missing. The repertoire includes roughly 70,000 clones, roughly nine tenths of them detected once, and approximately 10% sits in the top ten. What was sequenced was peripheral blood. The receptors come from a man older than 75 with acute or convalescent COVID-19.

This clone was observed once. The chain joins TRBV5-1 to TRBJ1-3; possible D gene TRBD1, 5 bases. V was cut by 0 bases and J by 4 bases, with 17 bases left in between. CDR3 size: 17 residues. Germline CDR1 SGHRS, CDR2 YFSETQ. As DNA, the CDR3 is TGCGCCAGCAGCTTGGTTGGAGGGGATCGACTAGGAAACACCATATATTTT. Its translation is CASSLVGGDRLGNTIYF.

The chain uses TRBV9 and TRBJ1-2; 10 bases match TRBD1. The CDR3 contains 13 residues. V dropped 4 bases and J dropped 8; count of bases not matched to a gene: 5. The germline V gene encodes CDR1 SGDLS and CDR2 YYNGEE. The CDR3 reads CASSTGQGDGYTF. DNA of the CDR3: TGTGCCAGCAGCACCGGACAGGGGGACGGCTACACCTTC.

V usage is TRBV29-1 and J usage is TRBJ2-7; 9 bases fit TRBD1. The CDR3 covers 13 residues. CDR1 is SQVTM and CDR2 is ANQGSEA in the germline V gene. J gave up 3 bases and V 6 bases, and 6 bases lay outside the gene matches. CDR3 nucleotide sequence: TGCAGCGTGACAGGGGGGCGATTCTACGAGCAGTACTTC. Its translation: CSVTGGRFYEQYF.

The CDR3 coding sequence is TGCGCCAGCAGCTTAGCGGCCGGGGGGCGGAATTCACCCCTCCACTTT. Residues: CASSLAAGGRNSPLHF. This chain links TRBV5-1 with TRBJ1-6, with D perhaps matching TRBD1 (6 bases). Germline values: CDR1 SGHRS, CDR2 YFSETQ. CDR3 length equals 16 residues. Trimming shortened V by 2 bases and J by 7 bases, and 16 bases separated the two germline ends.

This chain connects TRBV11-1 to TRBJ1-1, with TRBD1 as a possible D gene (6 bases). In germline, CDR1 is SGHAT, CDR2 FQDESV (reference sequence). The CDR3 extends over 14 amino acids. Trimming left V 1 base short and J 2 bases short, with 8 bases between. This CDR3 reads CASSLGTANTEAFF. The CDR3 DNA follows: TGTGCCAGCAGCTTAGGGACAGCCAACACTGAAGCTTTCTTT.

The chain carries TRBV6-5 and TRBJ1-1; D call uncertain. From germline, CDR1 is MNHEY and CDR2 SVGAGI. There are 15 residues in the CDR3. The ends were cut back, 0 bases at V and 5 bases at J, with 13 bases in the middle. CDR3 region: CASSYSYTTGTEAFF. The CDR3 bases are TGTGCCAGCAGTTACTCTTATACGACTGGGACTGAAGCTTTCTTT.

This clone was detected a few times. V is TRBV20-1 and J is TRBJ1-1; tentatively, D is TRBD1 (5 bases). The CDR3 is 11 residues long. From germline, CDR1 is DFQATT and CDR2 SNEGSKA (reference sequence). V shed 2 bases and J shed 7 bases, with 8 bases lying between them. CDR3 loop: CSARSGHEAFF. For the CDR3, the DNA is TGCAGTGCTAGATCTGGACATGAAGCTTTCTTT.

V is TRBV20-1 and J is TRBJ1-5, with D tentatively TRBD1 (6 bases). CDR3 length equals 13 residues. Germline assignment: CDR1 DFQATT and CDR2 SNEGSKA (reference sequence). The V end lost 3 bases, the J end lost 7 bases, and 13 bases lay between the germline ends. The CDR3 protein is CSASSGRGQPQHF. CDR3 coding DNA: TGCAGTGCTAGTTCGGGTAGGGGGCAGCCCCAGCATTTT.

This sequence joins TRBV5-4 and TRBJ2-1; TRBD2 might be the D (6 bases). V was trimmed by 2 bases and J by 0 bases, leaving 9 bases between them. Germline values: CDR1 SGHNT, CDR2 YYREEE (reference sequence). The CDR3 spans 15 residues. In DNA, the CDR3 is TGTGCCAGCAGCTTCGGGACTGCCTCCTACAATGAGCAGTTCTTC. Its translation: CASSFGTASYNEQFF. Complete variable domain (other parts from reference TRBV5-4 and TRBJ2-1): ETGVTQSPTHLIKTRGQQVTLRCSSQSGHNTVSWYQQALGQGPQFIFQYYREEENGRGNFPPRFSGLQFPNYSSELNVNALELDDSALYLCASSFGTASYNEQFFGPGTRLTVL.

This clone was counted a single time. The chain joins TRBV7-2 to TRBJ2-7, with D maybe TRBD1 (6 bases). This CDR3 is 13 amino acids long. Germline-derived CDR1 and CDR2 are SGHTA and FQGNSA. Trimming cost V 5 bases and J 2 bases, with 10 bases left between them. CDR3 DNA: TGTGCCAGCAGCGGGACACTAACCTACGAGCAGTACTTC. Protein sequence: CASSGTLTYEQYF. The complete variable domain, with remaining parts taken from reference TRBV7-2 and TRBJ2-7, reads GAGVSQSPSNKVTEKGKDVELRCDPISGHTALYWYRQSLGQGLEFLIYFQGNSAPDKSGLPSDRFSAERTGGSVSTLTIQRTQQEDSAVYLCASSGTLTYEQYFGPGTRLTVT.

V and J are TRBV3-1 (or the pseudogene TRBV3-2) and TRBJ1-2; a possible D gene is TRBD1 (6 bases). V lost 4 bases and J lost 1, with 16 bases in between. CDR1 and CDR2 from the germline V gene are LGHDT and YNNKEL (reference sequence). This CDR3 spans 16 amino acids. The CDR3 region has the DNA TGTGCCAGCAGCCCCGGGGGGGGCGGGGGTAACTATGGCTACACCTTC. Its protein is CASSPGGGGGNYGYTF.

This CDR3 is CASSQEQTGHGYTF. The CDR3 DNA sequence: TGTGCCAGCAGCCAAGAGCAGACAGGACATGGCTACACCTTC. V and J are TRBV3-1 (or the pseudogene TRBV3-2) and TRBJ1-2, with D possibly matching TRBD1 (6 bases). CDR1 is LGHDT and CDR2 is YNNKEL in the germline V gene (reference sequence). CDR3 length: 14 amino acids. The V gene lost 0 bases and the J gene lost 6 bases, with 11 bases spanning the gap.

This clone was recorded only once. The V gene is TRBV4-1, the J gene TRBJ1-5; tentative D call: TRBD1 (5 bases). This CDR3 has 15 amino acids. V was clipped by 6 bases and J by 5 bases, with 17 bases between them. CDR1 and CDR2 (germline): MGHRA, YSYEKL. The CDR3 sequence: CASSLSDGGYQPQHF. The CDR3 DNA follows: TGCGCCAGCAGTCTCTCAGATGGGGGGTATCAGCCCCAGCATTTT.

V usage is TRBV6-6 and J usage is TRBJ2-3; possible D gene TRBD2, 6 bases. Germline CDR1 MNHNY, CDR2 SVGAGI (reference sequence). The CDR3 runs 14 residues. Trimming cost V 2 bases and J 5 bases, with 11 bases left between them. The CDR3 sequence is CASSYGDSQDTQYF. DNA of the CDR3: TGTGCCAGCAGTTACGGGGACTCGCAAGATACGCAGTATTTT.

The chain links TRBV24-1 to TRBJ1-2; TRBD1 might be the D (5 bases). The germline V and J ends were trimmed by 1 base and 8 bases, with 13 bases remaining between them. The V gene's germline CDR1 is KGHDR and CDR2 SFDVKD. The CDR3 extends over 14 amino acids. The CDR3 DNA reads as TGTGCCACCAGTGATTTATCAGGGATCGAGGGCTACACCTTC. It codes for CATSDLSGIEGYTF.

This clone was detected only once. This chain links TRBV30 with TRBJ2-5, with D possibly TRBD1 on 6 matching bases. The CDR3 runs 15 residues. The germline V gene encodes CDR1 GTSNPN and CDR2 SVGIG (reference sequence). The V gene lost 3 bases and the J gene lost 7 bases, with 21 bases spanning the gap. CDR3 sequence (DNA): TGTGCCTGGAGCAAAACACAGGGCCCGGTCGGGACCCAGTACTTC. Translating gives CAWSKTQGPVGTQYF.

The chain recombines TRBV4-1 with TRBJ2-1; a weak D match, TRBD2 (5 bases). This CDR3 spans 15 amino acids. Germline lookup yields CDR1 MGHRA and CDR2 YSYEKL. Between the trimmed V and J ends, which lost 1 base and 8 bases, there was a span of 15 bases. The CDR3 DNA sequence: TGCGCCAGCAGCCAAGGGAGGCCCCAACGGGATGAGCAGTTCTTC. As protein: CASSQGRPQRDEQFF.

The count of this clone is one. This rearrangement joins TRBV30 to TRBJ2-5; TRBD2 aligns across 9 bases. Germline V gene data show CDR1 as GTSNPN and CDR2 as SVGIG (reference sequence). The CDR3 has 13 amino acids. V shed 3 bases and J 3 bases; nucleotides not matched to a gene: 2. This CDR3 reads CAWSRLAEETQYF. CDR3 nucleotide sequence: TGTGCCTGGAGCCGACTAGCGGAAGAGACCCAGTACTTC.

There are a few counts of this clone. The V call is TRBV2, the J call TRBJ2-3; 11 bases are a match to TRBD2. The CDR3 spans 15 residues. Germline values: CDR1 SNHLY, CDR2 FYNNEI. CDR3 residues: CATAATTSGEDTQYF. The CDR3 region has the DNA TGTGCTACTGCCGCCACGACTAGCGGGGAAGATACGCAGTATTTT.

The chain carries TRBV9 and TRBJ2-2, with TRBD2 matching 8 bases. In germline, CDR1 is SGDLS, CDR2 YYNGEE. V shed 0 bases and J 5 bases; nucleotides not matched to a gene: 6. The CDR3 totals 16 residues. The CDR3 reads CASSVVSGGVTGELFF. CDR3 sequence (DNA): TGTGCCAGCAGCGTAGTGAGCGGGGGAGTAACCGGGGAGCTGTTTTTT.

The V and J genes are TRBV19 and TRBJ1-2; a possible D gene is TRBD1 (6 bases). The germline V gene has CDR1 LNHDA and CDR2 SQIVND (reference sequence). Trimming cost V 6 bases and J 2 bases, with 16 bases left between them. The CDR3 is 15 residues long. CDR3 sequence: CASRPSTGTNYGYTF. As DNA, the CDR3 is TGTGCCAGTAGACCCTCGACAGGTACCAACTATGGCTACACCTTC.

J is TRBJ2-5 and V is TRBV27; 7 bases are shared with TRBD1. V lost 3 bases and J lost 1; bases outside the gene matches: 5. Per germline, CDR1 MNHEY and CDR2 SMNVEV (reference sequence). The CDR3 is 15 residues long. The CDR3 bases are TGTGCCAGCAGTTTTGGGCAGGGGGTCCAAGAGACCCAGTACTTC. Residues: CASSFGQGVQETQYF.

The chain has TRBV6-2 or TRBV6-3 and TRBJ2-5, with a possible D match to TRBD2 (6 bases). The CDR3 length is 13 residues. Germline V gene sequence: CDR1 MNHEY, CDR2 SVGEGT. Between the trimmed V and J ends, which lost 5 bases and 2 bases, there was a span of 9 bases. CDR3 DNA: TGTGCCAGCAGTCGACTAGAGCAAGAGACCCAGTACTTC. Its translation is CASSRLEQETQYF.

The chain has TRBV5-4 and TRBJ2-7; D is perhaps TRBD1 (5 bases). The CDR3 has 15 residues. Germline V gene sequence: CDR1 SGHNT, CDR2 YYREEE (reference sequence). Trimming removed 2 bases from V and 0 bases from J, with 12 bases in between. CDR3 coding DNA: TGTGCCAGCAGCTTCCGGACACGGAGCTCCTACGAGCAGTACTTC. Translating gives CASSFRTRSSYEQYF.

The chain joins TRBV7-9 to TRBJ1-2, with D perhaps TRBD1 (6 bases). V lost 3 bases and J lost 4, with 6 bases in between. The V gene's germline CDR1 is SEHNR and CDR2 FQNEAQ (reference sequence). This CDR3 region has 12 residues. CDR3 in DNA: TGTGCCAGCAGCTTCAGGGGCTATGGCTACACCTTC. This codes for CASSFRGYGYTF.

In this sample, this clone turned up a few times. The chain carries TRBV5-8 and TRBJ2-3; 13 nucleotides line up with TRBD2. The CDR3 length is 16 residues. CDR1 and CDR2 (germline): SGHTS, YDEGEE. The junction had 8 bases not matched to a gene; V was cut back by 4 bases and J by 6 bases. CDR3 sequence: CASSPLGLAGADTQYF. The CDR3 nucleotides read TGTGCCAGCAGCCCTCTCGGACTAGCGGGGGCGGATACGCAGTATTTT. The variable domain in full, with the rest retrieved from reference TRBV5-8 and TRBJ2-3, is EAGVTQSPTHLIKTRGQQATLRCSPISGHTSVYWYQQALGLGLQFLLWYDEGEERNRGNFPPRFSGRQFPNYSSELNVNALELEDSALYLCASSPLGLAGADTQYFGPGTRLTVL.

The V and J genes are TRBV29-1 and TRBJ1-4, with TRBD1 matching 11 bases. V lost 7 bases and J lost 7; bases outside the gene matches: 8. The germline CDR1 and CDR2 sequences are SQVTM and ANQGSEA. The CDR3 covers 14 residues. The CDR3 bases are TGCAGCGCTGTACCGGGACAGGGGGGTGAAAAACTGTTTTTT. This gives the protein CSAVPGQGGEKLFF.

This clone is a singleton in its sample. This sequence joins TRBV9 and TRBJ1-5, with 9 bases that match TRBD1. The CDR3 has 16 residues. Per the germline V gene, CDR1 is SGDLS and CDR2 is YYNGEE. The J segment lost 6 bases and the V segment lost 3 bases, leaving 10 bases of the junction unmatched. Here the CDR3 reads CASSATGGDEVQPQHF. In nucleotides, the CDR3 is TGTGCCAGCAGCGCAACAGGGGGCGACGAGGTTCAGCCCCAGCATTTT.

V is TRBV2 and J is TRBJ1-5; weak D call: TRBD1 (5 bases). The CDR3 is 14 amino acids. Germline loops: CDR1 SNHLY, CDR2 FYNNEI. Between the trimmed V and J ends, which lost 3 bases and 3 bases, there was a span of 9 bases. CDR3 sequence: CASSEQGANQPQHF. The DNA for the CDR3 is TGTGCCAGCAGTGAGCAGGGTGCCAATCAGCCCCAGCATTTT.